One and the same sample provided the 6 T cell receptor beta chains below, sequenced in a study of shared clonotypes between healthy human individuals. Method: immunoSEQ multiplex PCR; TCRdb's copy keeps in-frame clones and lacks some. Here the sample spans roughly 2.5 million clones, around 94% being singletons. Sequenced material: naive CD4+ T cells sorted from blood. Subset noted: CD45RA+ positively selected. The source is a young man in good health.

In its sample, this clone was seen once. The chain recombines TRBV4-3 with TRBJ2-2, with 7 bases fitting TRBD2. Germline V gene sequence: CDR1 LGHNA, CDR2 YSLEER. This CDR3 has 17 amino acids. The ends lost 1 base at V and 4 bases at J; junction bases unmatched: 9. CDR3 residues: CASSQVGLAAATGELFF. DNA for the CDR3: TGCGCCAGCAGCCAAGTCGGGCTAGCGGCCGCCACCGGGGAGCTGTTTTTT.

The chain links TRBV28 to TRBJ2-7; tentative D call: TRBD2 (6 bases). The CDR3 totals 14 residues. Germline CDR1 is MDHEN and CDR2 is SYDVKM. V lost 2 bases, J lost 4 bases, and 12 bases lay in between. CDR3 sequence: CASSLSFGGYEQYF. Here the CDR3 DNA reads TGTGCCAGCAGTTTAAGCTTCGGGGGTTACGAGCAGTACTTC.

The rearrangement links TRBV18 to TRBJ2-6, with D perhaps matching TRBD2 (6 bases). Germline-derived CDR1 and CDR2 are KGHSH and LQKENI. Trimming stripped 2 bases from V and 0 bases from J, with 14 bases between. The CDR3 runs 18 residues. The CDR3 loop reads CASSPIEDYSSGANVLTF. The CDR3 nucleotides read TGTGCCAGCTCACCAATTGAGGACTATAGCTCTGGGGCCAACGTCCTGACTTTC.

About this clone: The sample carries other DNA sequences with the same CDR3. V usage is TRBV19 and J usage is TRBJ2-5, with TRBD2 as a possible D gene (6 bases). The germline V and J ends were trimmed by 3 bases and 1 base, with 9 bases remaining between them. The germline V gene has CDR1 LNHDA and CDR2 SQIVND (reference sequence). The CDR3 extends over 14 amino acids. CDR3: CASSIGGPQETQYF. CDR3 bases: TGTGCCAGTAGTATCGGGGGACCCCAAGAGACCCAGTACTTC.

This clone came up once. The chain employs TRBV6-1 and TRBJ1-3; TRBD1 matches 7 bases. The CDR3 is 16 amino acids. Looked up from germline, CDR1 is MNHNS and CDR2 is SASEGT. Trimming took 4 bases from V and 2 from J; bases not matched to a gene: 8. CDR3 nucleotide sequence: TGTGCCAGCAGTGGAGAACAGGGGATAACTGGAAACACCATATATTTT. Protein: CASSGEQGITGNTIYF.

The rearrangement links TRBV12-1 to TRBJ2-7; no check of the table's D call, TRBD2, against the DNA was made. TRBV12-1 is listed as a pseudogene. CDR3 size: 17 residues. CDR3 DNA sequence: TGTGCCAGCAGCTCTCCATGTCTAGCGGATCTTTCCTACGAGCAGTACTTC. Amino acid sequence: CASSSPCLADLSYEQYF.